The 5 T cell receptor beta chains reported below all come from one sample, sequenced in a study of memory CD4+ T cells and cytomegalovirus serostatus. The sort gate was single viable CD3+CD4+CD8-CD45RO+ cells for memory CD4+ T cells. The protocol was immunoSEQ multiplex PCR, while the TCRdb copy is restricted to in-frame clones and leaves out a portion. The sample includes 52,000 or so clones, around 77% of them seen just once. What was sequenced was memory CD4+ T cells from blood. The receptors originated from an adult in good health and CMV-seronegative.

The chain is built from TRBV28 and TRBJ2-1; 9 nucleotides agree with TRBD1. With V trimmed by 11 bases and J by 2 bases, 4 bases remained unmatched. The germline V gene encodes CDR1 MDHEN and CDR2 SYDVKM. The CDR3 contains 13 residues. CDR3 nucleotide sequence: TGTGCCGGCGGGACAGGGCCCTACAATGAGCAGTTCTTC. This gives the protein CAGGTGPYNEQFF.

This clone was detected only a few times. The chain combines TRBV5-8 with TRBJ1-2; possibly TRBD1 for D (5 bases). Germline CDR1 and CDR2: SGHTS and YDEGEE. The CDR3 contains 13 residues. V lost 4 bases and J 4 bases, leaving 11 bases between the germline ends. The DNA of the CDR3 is TGTGCCAGCAGCAGGGGCTCGAGCTATGGCTACACCTTC. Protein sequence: CASSRGSSYGYTF.

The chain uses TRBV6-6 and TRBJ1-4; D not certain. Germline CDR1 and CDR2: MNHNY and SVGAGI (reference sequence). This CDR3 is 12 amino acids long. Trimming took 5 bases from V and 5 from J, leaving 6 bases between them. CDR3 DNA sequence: TGTGCCAGCAGTCGCGAGAATGAAAAACTGTTTTTT. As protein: CASSRENEKLFF.

The CDR3 protein is CASSQQPGDRGPLSGANVLTF. In DNA form, the CDR3 reads TGTGCCAGCAGTCAGCAACCAGGGGACAGGGGACCGCTCTCTGGGGCCAACGTCCTGACTTTC. This chain joins TRBV27 and TRBJ2-6; 10 positions match TRBD1. Looked up from germline, CDR1 is MNHEY and CDR2 is SMNVEV (reference sequence). The CDR3 sequence is 21 residues long. J gave up 0 bases and V 5 bases, and 16 bases lay outside the gene matches.

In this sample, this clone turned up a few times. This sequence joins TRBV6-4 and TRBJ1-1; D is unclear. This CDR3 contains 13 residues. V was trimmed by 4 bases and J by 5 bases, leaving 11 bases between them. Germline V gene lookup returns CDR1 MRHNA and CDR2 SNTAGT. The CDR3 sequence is CASSVSQQTEAFF. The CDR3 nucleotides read TGTGCCAGCAGTGTATCACAGCAGACTGAAGCTTTCTTT.